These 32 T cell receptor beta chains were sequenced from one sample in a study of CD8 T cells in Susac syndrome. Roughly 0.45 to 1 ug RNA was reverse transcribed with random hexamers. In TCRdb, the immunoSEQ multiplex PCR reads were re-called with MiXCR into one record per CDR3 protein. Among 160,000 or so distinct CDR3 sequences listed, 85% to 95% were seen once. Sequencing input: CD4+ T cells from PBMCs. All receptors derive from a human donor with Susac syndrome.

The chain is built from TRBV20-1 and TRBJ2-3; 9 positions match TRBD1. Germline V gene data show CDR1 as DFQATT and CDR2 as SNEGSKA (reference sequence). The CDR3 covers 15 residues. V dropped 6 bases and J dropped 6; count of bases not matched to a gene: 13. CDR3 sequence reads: CSAFPRDREGDTQYF. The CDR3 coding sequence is TGCAGTGCCTTCCCCCGGGACAGGGAGGGGGATACGCAGTATTTT.

CDR3 region: CSASPGTVGKTQYF. As DNA, the CDR3 is TGCAGTGCTTCCCCCGGGACGGTGGGGAAGACCCAGTACTTC. J is TRBJ2-5 and V is TRBV20-1; D tentatively fits TRBD1 or TRBD2 (5 bases each). The CDR3 runs to 14 residues. V was shortened by 5 bases and J by 6 bases, with 19 bases between the two germline ends. Per germline, CDR1 DFQATT and CDR2 SNEGSKA (reference sequence).

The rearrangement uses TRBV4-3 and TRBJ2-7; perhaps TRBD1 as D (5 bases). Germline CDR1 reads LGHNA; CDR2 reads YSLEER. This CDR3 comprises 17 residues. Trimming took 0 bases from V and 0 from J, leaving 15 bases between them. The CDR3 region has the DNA TGCGCCAGCAGCCAAGATCTTGACAGATCGAGCTCCTACGAGCAGTACTTC. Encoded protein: CASSQDLDRSSSYEQYF.

The CDR3 region is CASTSGLDGNIQYF. The CDR3 nucleotides are TGTGCCAGCACCTCTGGGCTAGACGGAAACATTCAGTACTTC. The gene calls are TRBV6-6 and TRBJ2-4; no clear D. Deletions cut 7 bases from V and 6 bases from J, with 16 bases between. The CDR3 spans 14 residues. Per germline, CDR1 MNHNY and CDR2 SVGAGI (reference sequence).

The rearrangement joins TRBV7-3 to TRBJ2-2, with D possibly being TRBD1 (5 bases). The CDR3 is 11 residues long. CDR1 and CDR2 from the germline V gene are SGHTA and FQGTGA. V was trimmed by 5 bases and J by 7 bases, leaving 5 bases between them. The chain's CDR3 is CASSQGGELFF. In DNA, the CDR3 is TGTGCCAGCAGCCAGGGCGGGGAGCTGTTTTTT.

CDR3 in DNA: TGTGCCAGCAGCTCGGGCGGGACTATCGTAAGGGAGCTGTTTTTT. Amino acids: CASSSGGTIVRELFF. J is TRBJ2-2 and V is TRBV5-6; 7 bases agree with TRBD2. Trimming cost V 3 bases and J 9 bases; bases outside gene matches: 11. The CDR3 is 15 amino acids. Germline V lookup: CDR1 SGHDT, CDR2 YYEEEE. Drawing the rest from reference TRBV5-6 and TRBJ2-2, the complete variable domain is DAGVTQSPTHLIKTRGQQVTLRCSPKSGHDTVSWYQQALGQGPQFIFQYYEEEERQRGNFPDRFSGHQFPNYSSELNVNALLLGDSALYLCASSSGGTIVRELFFGEGSRLTVL.

CDR3 DNA sequence: TGTGCCAGCCACTATCTAGGGGAAGAGACCCAGTACTTC. It codes for CASHYLGEETQYF. The chain recombines TRBV3-1 with TRBJ2-5; tentatively, D is TRBD1 (5 bases). The CDR3 has 13 amino acids. V was trimmed by 8 bases and J by 3 bases, leaving 13 bases between them. Germline CDR1 reads LGHDT; CDR2 reads YNNKEL (reference sequence).

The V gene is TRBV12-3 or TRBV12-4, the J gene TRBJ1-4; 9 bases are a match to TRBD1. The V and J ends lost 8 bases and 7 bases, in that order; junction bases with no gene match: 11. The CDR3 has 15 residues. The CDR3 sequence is CASRPTDRGGEKLFF. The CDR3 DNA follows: TGTGCCAGCCGACCTACTGACAGGGGGGGTGAAAAACTGTTTTTT.

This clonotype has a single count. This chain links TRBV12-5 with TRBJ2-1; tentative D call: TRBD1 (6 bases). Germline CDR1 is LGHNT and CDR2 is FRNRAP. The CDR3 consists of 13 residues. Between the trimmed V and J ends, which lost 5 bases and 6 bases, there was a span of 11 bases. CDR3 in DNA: TGTGCTAGTGGTGCGGACAGCCTCAATGAGCAGTTCTTC. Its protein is CASGADSLNEQFF.

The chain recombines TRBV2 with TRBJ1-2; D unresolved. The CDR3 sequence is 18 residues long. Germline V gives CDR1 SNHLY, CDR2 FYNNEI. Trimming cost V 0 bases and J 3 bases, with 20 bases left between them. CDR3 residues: CASSEAGTKPGLDYGYTF. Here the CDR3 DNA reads TGTGCCAGCAGTGAAGCCGGAACAAAGCCAGGTCTTGACTATGGCTACACCTTC.

The CDR3 loop is CASGSIPGVFSTDTQYF. In DNA form, the CDR3 reads TGTGCTAGTGGTTCGATTCCGGGAGTATTTAGCACAGATACGCAGTATTTT. V gene TRBV12-5 combines with J gene TRBJ2-3; tentative D call: TRBD2 (6 bases). There are 17 residues in the CDR3. Germline V lookup: CDR1 LGHNT, CDR2 FRNRAP. Trimming took 4 bases from V and 0 from J, leaving 17 bases between them.

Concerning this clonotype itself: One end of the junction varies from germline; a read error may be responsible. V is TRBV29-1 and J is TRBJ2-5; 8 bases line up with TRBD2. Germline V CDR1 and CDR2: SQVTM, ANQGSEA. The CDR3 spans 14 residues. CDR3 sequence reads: CSVEAGALGETQYF. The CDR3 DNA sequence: TGCAGCGTGGAAGCGGGGGCCCTGGGGGAGACCCAGTACTTC.

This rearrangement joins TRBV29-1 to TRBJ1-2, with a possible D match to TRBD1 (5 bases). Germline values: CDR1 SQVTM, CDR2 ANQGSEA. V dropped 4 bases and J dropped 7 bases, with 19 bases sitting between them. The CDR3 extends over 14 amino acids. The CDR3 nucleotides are TGCAGCGTTGTGGTTCGGGAATCTGGGGGTGGCTACACCTTC. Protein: CSVVVRESGGGYTF.

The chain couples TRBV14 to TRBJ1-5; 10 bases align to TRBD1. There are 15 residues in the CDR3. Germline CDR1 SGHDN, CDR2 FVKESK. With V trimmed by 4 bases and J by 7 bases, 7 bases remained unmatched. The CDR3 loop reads CASSPGTGDRQPQHF. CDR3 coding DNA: TGTGCCAGCAGCCCCGGGACAGGGGATAGGCAGCCCCAGCATTTT. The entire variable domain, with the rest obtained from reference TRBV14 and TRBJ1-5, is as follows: EAGVTQFPSHSVIEKGQTVTLRCDPISGHDNLYWYRRVMGKEIKFLLHFVKESKQDESGMPNNRFLAERTGGTYSTLKVQPAELEDSGVYFCASSPGTGDRQPQHFGDGTRLSIL.

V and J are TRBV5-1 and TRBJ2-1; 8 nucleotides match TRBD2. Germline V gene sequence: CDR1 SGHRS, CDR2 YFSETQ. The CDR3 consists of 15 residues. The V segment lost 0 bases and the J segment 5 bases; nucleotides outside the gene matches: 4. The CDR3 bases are TGCGCCAGCAGCTTGGCCAGCGGGGGAGACAATGAGCAGTTCTTC. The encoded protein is CASSLASGGDNEQFF.

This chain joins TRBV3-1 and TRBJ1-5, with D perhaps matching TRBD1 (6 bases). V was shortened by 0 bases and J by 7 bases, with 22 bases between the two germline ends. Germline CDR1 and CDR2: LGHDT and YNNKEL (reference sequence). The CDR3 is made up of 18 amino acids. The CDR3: CASSQEGTANRVRQPQHF. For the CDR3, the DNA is TGTGCCAGCAGCCAAGAGGGGACCGCGAACAGGGTTAGGCAGCCCCAGCATTTT.

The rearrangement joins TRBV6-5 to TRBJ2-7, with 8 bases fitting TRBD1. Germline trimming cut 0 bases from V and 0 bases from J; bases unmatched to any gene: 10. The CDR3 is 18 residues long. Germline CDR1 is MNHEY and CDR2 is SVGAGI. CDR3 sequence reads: CASSYSSVWDRSSYEQYF. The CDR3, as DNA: TGTGCCAGCAGTTACTCGTCTGTATGGGACAGGAGCTCCTACGAGCAGTACTTC.

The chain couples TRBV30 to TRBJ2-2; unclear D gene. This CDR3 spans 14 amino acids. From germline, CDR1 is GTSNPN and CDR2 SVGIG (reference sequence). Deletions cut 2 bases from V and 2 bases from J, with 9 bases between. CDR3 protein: CAWSPRLNTGELFF. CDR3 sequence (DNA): TGTGCCTGGAGTCCCAGACTCAACACCGGGGAGCTGTTTTTT.

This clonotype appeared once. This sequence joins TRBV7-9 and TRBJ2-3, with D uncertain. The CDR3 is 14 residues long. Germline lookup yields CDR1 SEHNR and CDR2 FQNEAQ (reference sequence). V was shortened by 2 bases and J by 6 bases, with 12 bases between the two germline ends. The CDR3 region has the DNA TGTGCCAGCAGCTTATCTGCGATCCCCGATACGCAGTATTTT. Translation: CASSLSAIPDTQYF.

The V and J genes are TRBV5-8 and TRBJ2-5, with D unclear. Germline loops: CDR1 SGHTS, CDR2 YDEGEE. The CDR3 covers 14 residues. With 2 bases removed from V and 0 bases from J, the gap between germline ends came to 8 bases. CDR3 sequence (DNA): TGTGCCAGCAGCTTTTCAGGAGACCAAGAGACCCAGTACTTC. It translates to CASSFSGDQETQYF.

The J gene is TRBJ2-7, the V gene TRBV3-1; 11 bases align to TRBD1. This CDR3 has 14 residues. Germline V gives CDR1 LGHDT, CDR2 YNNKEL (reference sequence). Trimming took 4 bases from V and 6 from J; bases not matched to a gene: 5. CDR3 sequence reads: CASSRPGQGAEQYF. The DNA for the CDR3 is TGTGCCAGCAGCCGCCCCGGACAGGGGGCCGAGCAGTACTTC.

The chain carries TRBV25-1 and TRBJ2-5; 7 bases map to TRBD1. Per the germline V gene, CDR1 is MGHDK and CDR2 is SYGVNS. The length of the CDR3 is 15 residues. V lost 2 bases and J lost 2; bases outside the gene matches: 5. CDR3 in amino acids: CASSEPKGQQETQYF. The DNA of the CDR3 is TGTGCCAGCAGTGAACCCAAGGGACAGCAAGAGACCCAGTACTTC.

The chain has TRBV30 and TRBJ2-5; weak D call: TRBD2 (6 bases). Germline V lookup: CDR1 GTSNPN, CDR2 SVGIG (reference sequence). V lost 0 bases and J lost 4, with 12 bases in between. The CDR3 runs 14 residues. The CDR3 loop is CAWSVGGPGETQYF. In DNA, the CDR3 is TGTGCCTGGAGTGTCGGAGGGCCGGGAGAGACCCAGTACTTC.

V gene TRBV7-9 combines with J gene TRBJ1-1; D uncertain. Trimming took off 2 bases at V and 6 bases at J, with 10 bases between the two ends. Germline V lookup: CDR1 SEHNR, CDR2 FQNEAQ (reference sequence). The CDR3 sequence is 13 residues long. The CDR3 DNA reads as TGTGCCAGCAGCTTATTGGCGGCTTCTGAAGCTTTCTTT. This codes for CASSLLAASEAFF.

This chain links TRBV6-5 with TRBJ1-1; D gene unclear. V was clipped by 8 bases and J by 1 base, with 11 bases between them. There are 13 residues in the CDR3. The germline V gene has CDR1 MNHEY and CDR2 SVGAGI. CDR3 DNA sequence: TGTGCCAGCGGGGTGGGTAGGAACACTGAAGCTTTCTTT. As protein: CASGVGRNTEAFF.

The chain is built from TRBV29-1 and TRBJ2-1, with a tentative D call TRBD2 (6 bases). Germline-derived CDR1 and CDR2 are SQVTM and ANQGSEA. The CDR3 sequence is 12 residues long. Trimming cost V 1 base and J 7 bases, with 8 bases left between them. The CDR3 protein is CSVEAGRNEQFF. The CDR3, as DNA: TGCAGCGTTGAAGCGGGGAGGAATGAGCAGTTCTTC.

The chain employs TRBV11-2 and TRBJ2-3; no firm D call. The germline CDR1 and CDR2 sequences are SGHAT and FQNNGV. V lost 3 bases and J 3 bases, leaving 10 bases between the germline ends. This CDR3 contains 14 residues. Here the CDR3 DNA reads TGTGCCAGCAGCTTCATCCGGGTAACAGATACGCAGTATTTT. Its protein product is CASSFIRVTDTQYF.

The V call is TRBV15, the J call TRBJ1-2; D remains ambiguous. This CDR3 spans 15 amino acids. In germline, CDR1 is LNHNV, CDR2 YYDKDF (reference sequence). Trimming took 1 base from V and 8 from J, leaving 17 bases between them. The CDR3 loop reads CATSRGSTTLKGYTF. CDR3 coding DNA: TGTGCCACCAGCAGAGGATCTACTACTCTTAAAGGCTACACCTTC.

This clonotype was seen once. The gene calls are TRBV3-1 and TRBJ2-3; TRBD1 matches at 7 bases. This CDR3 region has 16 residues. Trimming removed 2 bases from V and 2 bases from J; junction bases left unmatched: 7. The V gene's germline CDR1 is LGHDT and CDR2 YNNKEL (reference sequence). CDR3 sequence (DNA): TGTGCCAGCAGCCAAACGACAGGGTCGGACACAGATACGCAGTATTTT. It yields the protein CASSQTTGSDTDTQYF.

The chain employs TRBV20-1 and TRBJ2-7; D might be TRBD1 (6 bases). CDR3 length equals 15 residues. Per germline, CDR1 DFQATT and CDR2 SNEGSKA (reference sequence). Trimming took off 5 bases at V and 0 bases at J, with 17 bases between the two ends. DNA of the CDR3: TGCAGTGCTCAGCCCCAGGGGTTTAGCTCCTACGAGCAGTACTTC. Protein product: CSAQPQGFSSYEQYF.

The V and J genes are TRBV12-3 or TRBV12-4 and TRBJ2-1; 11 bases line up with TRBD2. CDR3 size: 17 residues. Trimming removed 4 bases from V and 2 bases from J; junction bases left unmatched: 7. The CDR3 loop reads CASSSNSGGAAYNEQFF. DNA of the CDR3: TGTGCCAGCAGTTCCAATAGCGGGGGGGCAGCCTACAATGAGCAGTTCTTC.

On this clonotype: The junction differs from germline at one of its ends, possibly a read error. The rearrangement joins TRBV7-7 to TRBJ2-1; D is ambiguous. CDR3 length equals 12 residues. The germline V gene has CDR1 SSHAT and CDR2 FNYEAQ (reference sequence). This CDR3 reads CASSFLGYEQFF. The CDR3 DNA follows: TGTGCTAGCAGCTTTCTGGGATATGAGCAGTTCTTC.